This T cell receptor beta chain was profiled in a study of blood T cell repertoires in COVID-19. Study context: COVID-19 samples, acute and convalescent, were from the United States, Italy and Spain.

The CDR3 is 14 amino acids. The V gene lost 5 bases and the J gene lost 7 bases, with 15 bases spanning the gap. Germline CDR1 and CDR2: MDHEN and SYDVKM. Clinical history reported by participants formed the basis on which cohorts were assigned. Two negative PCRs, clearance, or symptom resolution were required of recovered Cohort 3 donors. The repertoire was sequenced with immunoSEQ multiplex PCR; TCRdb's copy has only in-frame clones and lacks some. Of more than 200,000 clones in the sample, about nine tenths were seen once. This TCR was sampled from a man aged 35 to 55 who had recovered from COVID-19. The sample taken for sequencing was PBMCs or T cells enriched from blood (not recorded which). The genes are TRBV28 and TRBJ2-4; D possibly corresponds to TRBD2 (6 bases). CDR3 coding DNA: TGTGCCAGCAGTAAGGGACTTGCGGGTAACATTCAGTACTTC. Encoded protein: CASSKGLAGNIQYF.